Given below is one TCR beta chain in context. No cognate antigen has been identified for it. Within one base of it there is no much larger clone, and no base qualities were kept. This sample is part of a study of blood T cell repertoires in COVID-19 (dated by TCRdb to the early 2020s). Regarding the complete study: Samples from collaborators originated in the United States, Italy and Spain and spanned both the acute and convalescent phases of COVID-19. The material from the prospective study consisted of cDNA or gDNA derived from T cells, B-cell-depleted T cells, or PBMCs. Deeply sampled blood TCRbeta repertoires from subjects exposed to, actively infected with, or recovered from COVID-19 were included in the dataset. A freely available public database, intended as a resource for researchers studying the immune response to SARS-CoV-2, is where the repertoires were released. The samples were drawn from two sources: the first 160 participants of the ongoing ImmuneRACE study, and some 1,300 subjects contributed by 6 global collaborators. A de-identified subject ID, COVID-19 status, age in years and sex were almost always included in the sample metadata. HLA class I and class II types, where available, came from metadata supplied by the sample provider rather than from assay-based typing. Overall results and qualifications from the work: How much clinical and demographic metadata was included differed by source and by participant, and the metadata was provided uncurated.

CDR1 ENHRY and CDR2 SYGVKD were looked up in the germline V gene. Relative to germline, V is missing 10 bases and J is missing 0 bases, with 8 bases of the junction outside any gene match. The CDR3, cysteine through phenylalanine, is 14 amino acids long. Only CDR3 DNA remains: 42 bases, in frame from the first base. TCRbeta CDR3 regions were amplified from genomic DNA using the immunoSEQ Assay, a bias-controlled multiplex PCR. As for the original processing: The number of nucleated cells in each sample was estimated from the amplification of reference gene primers within the assay. Sequence reads were collapsed and filtered to measure the absolute abundance of every unique TCRbeta CDR3 rearrangement. For each sample, productive Simpson clonality was calculated as the square root of Simpson's diversity index across productive rearrangements. This immuneACCESS table, as held by TCRdb, lists in-frame sequences with V and J called but not all clones. Of the missing ones, under half trace to an unresolved V gene in checked studies; the others have no known cause. V and J calls and clone size are those listed in that table; D and trimming were worked out from the DNA. This sample lists hundreds of thousands of clones; 89% were detected once. The ten largest make up around 10% of the sample.

One collaborating source in Seattle enrolled patients during active infection and followed them longitudinally through the course of disease. Each collaborating institution followed its own protocols to collect whole blood in K2EDTA tubes. For TCRbeta analysis, collaborators shipped samples in one of three forms: frozen whole blood, isolated PBMCs, or DNA extracted from either of those sample types. The chain joins TRBV10-3 to TRBJ1-1; the central 7 bases match TRBD1. The clonotype was recovered from a woman aged 25 to 39 with COVID-19, enrolled during active disease. Sequenced: peripheral blood. The CDR3 loop reads CATNQGDMNTEAFF. The nucleotide sequence reads as follows: TGTGCCACCAACCAGGGGGACATGAACACTGAAGCTTTCTTT.